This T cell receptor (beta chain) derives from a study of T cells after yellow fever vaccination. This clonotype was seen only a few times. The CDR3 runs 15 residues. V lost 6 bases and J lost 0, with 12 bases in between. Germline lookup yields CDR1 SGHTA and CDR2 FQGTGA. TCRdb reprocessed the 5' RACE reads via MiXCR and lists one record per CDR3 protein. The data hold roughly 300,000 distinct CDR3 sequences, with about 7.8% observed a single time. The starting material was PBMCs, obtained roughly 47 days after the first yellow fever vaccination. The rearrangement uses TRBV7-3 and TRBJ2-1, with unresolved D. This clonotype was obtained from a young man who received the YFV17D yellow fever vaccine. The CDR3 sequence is CASRETDNSYNEQFF. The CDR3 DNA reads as TGTGCCAGCAGAGAGACGGATAACTCCTACAATGAGCAGTTCTTC. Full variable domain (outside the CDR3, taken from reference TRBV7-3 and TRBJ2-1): GAGVSQTPSNKVTEKGKYVELRCDPISGHTALYWYRQSLGQGPEFLIYFQGTGAADDSGLPNDRFFAVRPEGSVSTLKIQRTERGDSAVYLCASRETDNSYNEQFFGPGTRLTVL.